The present T cell receptor (beta chain) was sequenced within a study of blood T cell repertoires in COVID-19. This CDR3 is built from 14 residues. Germline assignment: CDR1 MNHNS and CDR2 SASEGT. V lost 3 bases to trimming and J lost 0 bases, with 9 bases between them. Those enrolled in Seattle joined during active infection and were followed longitudinally afterward. Methods used by the authors: Estimation of nucleated cell counts was performed using reference gene primer amplification. Sequencing used immunoSEQ multiplex PCR; TCRdb keeps in-frame clones, though not all of them. D and trimming were read from the DNA, whereas the V and J calls and clone size are those reported in that table. Altogether 130,000 or so clones are present, roughly 83% being singletons, with the ten largest covering approximately 5%.

The gene calls are TRBV6-1 and TRBJ2-7; D is unresolved. This receptor was obtained from an older woman with COVID-19, enrolled during active disease. The specimen was peripheral blood. The CDR3 spells CASSELRSSYEQYF. In DNA, the CDR3 is TGTGCCAGCAGTGAGCTCCGGAGCTCCTACGAGCAGTACTTC.